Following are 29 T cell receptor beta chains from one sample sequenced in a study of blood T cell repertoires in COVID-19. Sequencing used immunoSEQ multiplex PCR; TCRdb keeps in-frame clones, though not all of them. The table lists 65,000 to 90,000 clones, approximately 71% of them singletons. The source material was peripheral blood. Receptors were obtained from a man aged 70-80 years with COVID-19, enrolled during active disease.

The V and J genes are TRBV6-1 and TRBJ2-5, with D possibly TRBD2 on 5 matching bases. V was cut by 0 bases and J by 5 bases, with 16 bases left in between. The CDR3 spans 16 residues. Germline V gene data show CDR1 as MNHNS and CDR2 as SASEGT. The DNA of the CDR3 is TGTGCCAGCAGTGAAGCTCGGGCGCTAGCTTGGGAGACCCAGTACTTC. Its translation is CASSEARALAWETQYF.

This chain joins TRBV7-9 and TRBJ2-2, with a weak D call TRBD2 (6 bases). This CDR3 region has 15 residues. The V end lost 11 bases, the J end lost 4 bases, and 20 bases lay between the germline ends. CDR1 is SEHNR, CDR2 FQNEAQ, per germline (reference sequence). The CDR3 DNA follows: TGTGCCGCCCAGCTAGGGTCGGGAGTCACCGGGGAGCTGTTTTTT. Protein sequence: CAAQLGSGVTGELFF.

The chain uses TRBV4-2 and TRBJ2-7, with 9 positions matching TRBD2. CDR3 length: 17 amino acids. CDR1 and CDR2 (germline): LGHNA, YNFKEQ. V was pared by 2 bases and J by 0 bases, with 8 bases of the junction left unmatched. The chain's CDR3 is CASSQQAGTSNSYEQYF. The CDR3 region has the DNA TGTGCCAGCAGCCAACAAGCCGGGACTAGCAACTCCTACGAGCAGTACTTC.

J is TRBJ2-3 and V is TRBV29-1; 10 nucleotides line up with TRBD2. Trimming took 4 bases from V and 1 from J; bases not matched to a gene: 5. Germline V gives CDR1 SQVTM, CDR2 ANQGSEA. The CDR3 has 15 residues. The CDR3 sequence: CSVGTGLAGTDTQYF. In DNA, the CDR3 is TGCAGCGTTGGGACAGGACTAGCGGGCACAGATACGCAGTATTTT.

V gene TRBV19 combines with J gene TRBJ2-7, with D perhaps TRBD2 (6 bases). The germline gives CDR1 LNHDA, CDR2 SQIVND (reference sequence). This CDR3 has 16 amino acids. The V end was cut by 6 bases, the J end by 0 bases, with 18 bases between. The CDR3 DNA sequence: TGTGCCAGTAGCCGATATGGTAGCGGAGGCTCCTACGAGCAGTACTTC. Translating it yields CASSRYGSGGSYEQYF.

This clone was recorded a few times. In DNA form, the CDR3 reads TGTGCCAGCAGTGAACACCTAGCGAGCTATGGCTACACCTTC. It specifies CASSEHLASYGYTF. The V call is TRBV6-1, the J call TRBJ1-2; D ambiguous. CDR1 is MNHNS and CDR2 is SASEGT in the germline V gene. The CDR3 runs 14 residues. Trimming shortened V by 2 bases and J by 4 bases, and 11 bases separated the two germline ends.

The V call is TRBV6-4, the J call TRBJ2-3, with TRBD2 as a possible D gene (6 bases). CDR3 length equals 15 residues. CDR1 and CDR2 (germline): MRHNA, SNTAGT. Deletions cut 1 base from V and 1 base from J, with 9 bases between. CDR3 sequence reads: CASSDFSGGTDTQYF. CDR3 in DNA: TGTGCCAGCAGTGACTTCTCGGGGGGCACAGATACGCAGTATTTT.

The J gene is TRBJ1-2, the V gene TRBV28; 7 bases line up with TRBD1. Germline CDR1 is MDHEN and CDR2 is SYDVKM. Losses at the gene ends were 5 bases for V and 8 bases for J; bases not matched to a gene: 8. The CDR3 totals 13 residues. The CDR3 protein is CASSTGTERGYTF. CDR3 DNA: TGTGCCAGCAGTACGGGGACAGAGAGGGGCTACACCTTC.

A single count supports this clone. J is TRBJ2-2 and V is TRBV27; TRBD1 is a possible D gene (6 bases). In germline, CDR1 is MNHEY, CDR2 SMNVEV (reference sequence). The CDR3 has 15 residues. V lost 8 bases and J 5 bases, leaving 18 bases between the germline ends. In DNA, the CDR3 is TGTGCCAGCTTGCTTCTCACAGGGACGACCGGGGAGCTGTTTTTT. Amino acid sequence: CASLLLTGTTGELFF.

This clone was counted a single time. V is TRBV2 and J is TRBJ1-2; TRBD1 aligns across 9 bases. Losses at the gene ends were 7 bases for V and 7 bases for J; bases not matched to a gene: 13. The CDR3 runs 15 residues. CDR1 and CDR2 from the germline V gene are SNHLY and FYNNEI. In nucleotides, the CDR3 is TGTGCCAGCACTGATTGGGGACAGGGATCTTCTGGCTACACCTTC. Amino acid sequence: CASTDWGQGSSGYTF.

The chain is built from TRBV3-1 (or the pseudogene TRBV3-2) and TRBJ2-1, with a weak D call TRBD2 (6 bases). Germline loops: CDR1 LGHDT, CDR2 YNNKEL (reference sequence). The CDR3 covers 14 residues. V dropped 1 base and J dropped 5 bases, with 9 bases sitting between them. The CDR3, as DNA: TGTGCCAGCAGCCAAGGGCCGGGAGACAATGAGCAGTTCTTC. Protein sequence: CASSQGPGDNEQFF.

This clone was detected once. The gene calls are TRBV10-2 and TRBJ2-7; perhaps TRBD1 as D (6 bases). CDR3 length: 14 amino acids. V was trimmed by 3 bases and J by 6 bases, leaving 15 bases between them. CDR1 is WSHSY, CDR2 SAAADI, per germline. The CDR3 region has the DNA TGCGCCAGCAGTGACTCGGGACACCGGGTCGAGCAGTACTTC. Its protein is CASSDSGHRVEQYF.

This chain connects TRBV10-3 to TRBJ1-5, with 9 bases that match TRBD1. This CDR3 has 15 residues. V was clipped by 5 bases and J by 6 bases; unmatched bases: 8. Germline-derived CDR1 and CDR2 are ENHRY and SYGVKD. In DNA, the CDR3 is TGTGCCATCAGTAGCGCCGGACAGGGGTTTCAGCCCCAGCATTTT. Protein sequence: CAISSAGQGFQPQHF.

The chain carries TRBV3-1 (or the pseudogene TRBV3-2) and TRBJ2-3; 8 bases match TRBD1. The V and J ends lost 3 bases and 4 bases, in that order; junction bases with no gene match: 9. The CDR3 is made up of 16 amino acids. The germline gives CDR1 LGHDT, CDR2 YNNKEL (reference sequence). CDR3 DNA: TGTGCCAGCAGCCATAGACAGGGGATCGTACCAGATACGCAGTATTTT. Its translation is CASSHRQGIVPDTQYF.

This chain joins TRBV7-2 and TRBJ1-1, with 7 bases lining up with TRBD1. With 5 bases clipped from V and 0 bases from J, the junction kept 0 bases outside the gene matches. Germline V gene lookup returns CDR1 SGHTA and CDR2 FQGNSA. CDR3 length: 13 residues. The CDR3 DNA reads TGTGCCAGCAGCGGACAGGTGAACACTGAAGCTTTCTTT. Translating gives CASSGQVNTEAFF.

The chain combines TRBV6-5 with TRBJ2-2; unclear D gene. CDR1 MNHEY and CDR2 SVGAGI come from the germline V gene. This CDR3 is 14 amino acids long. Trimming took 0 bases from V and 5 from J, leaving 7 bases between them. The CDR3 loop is CASSYSWRTGELFF. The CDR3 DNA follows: TGTGCCAGCAGTTACTCCTGGAGAACCGGGGAGCTGTTTTTT.

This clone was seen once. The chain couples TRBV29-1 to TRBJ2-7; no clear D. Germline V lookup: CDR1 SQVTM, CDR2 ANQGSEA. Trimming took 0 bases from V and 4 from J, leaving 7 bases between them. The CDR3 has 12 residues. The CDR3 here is CSVEDWRYEQYF. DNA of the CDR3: TGCAGCGTTGAAGATTGGCGGTACGAGCAGTACTTC.

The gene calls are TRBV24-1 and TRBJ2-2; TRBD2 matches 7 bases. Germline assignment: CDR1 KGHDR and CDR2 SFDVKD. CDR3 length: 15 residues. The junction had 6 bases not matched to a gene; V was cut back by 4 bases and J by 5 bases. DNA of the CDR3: TGTGCCACCAGTGACCGGACTAGGTTGACCGGGGAGCTGTTTTTT. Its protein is CATSDRTRLTGELFF.

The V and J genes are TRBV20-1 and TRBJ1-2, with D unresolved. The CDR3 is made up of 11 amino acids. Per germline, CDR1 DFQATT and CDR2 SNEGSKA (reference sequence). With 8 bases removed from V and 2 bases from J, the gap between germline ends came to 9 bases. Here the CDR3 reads CSSGMNYGYTF. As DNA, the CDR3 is TGCAGTTCCGGGATGAACTATGGCTACACCTTC.

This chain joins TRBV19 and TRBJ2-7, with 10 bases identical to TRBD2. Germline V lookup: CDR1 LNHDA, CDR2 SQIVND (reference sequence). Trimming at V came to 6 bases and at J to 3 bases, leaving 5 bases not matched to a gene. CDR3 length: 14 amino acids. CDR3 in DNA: TGTGCCAGTAGCGTACTAGCGGGATACTACGAGCAGTACTTC. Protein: CASSVLAGYYEQYF.

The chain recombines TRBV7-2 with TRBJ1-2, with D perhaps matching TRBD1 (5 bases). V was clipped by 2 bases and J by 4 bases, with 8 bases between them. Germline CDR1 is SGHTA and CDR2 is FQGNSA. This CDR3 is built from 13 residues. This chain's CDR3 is CASSLPGIYGYTF. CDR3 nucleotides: TGTGCCAGCAGCTTACCAGGGATCTATGGCTACACCTTC.

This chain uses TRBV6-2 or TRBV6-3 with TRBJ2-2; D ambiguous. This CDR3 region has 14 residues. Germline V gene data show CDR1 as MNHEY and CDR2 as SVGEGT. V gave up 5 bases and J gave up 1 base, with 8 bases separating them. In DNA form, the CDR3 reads TGTGCCAGCAGTCTGCAGGAGAACACCGGGGAGCTGTTTTTT. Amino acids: CASSLQENTGELFF.

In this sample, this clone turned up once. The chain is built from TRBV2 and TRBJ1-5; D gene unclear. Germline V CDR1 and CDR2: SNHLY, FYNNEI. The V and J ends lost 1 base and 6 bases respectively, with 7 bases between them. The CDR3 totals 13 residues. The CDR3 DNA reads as TGTGCCAGCAGTGAAGGAGAGGCTCAGCCCCAGCATTTT. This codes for CASSEGEAQPQHF.

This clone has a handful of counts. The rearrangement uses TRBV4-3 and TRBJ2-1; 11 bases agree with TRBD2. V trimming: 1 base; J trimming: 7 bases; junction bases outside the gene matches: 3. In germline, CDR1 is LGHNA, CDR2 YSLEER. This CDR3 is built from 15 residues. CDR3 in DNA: TGCGCCAGCAGCCAAGGACTAGCGGGGATGAATGAGCAGTTCTTC. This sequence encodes CASSQGLAGMNEQFF.

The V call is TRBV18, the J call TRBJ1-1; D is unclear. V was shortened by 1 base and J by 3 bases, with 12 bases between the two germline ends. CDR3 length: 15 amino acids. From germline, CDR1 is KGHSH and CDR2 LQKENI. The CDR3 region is CASSPLGSGDTEAFF. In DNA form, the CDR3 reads TGTGCCAGCTCACCACTAGGCAGCGGGGACACTGAAGCTTTCTTT. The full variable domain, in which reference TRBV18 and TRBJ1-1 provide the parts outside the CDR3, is NAGVMQNPRHLVRRRGQEARLRCSPMKGHSHVYWYRQLPEEGLKFMVYLQKENIIDESGMPKERFSAEFPKEGPSILRIQQVVRGDSAAYFCASSPLGSGDTEAFFGQGTRLTVV.

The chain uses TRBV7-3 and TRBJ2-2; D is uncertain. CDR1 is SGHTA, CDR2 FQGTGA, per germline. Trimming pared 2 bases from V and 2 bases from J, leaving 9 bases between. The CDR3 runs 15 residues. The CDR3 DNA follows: TGTGCCAGCAGCTTATCGGGTTTTAACACCGGGGAGCTGTTTTTT. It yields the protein CASSLSGFNTGELFF. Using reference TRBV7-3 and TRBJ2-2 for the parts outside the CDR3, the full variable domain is GAGVSQTPSNKVTEKGKYVELRCDPISGHTALYWYRQSLGQGPEFLIYFQGTGAADDSGLPNDRFFAVRPEGSVSTLKIQRTERGDSAVYLCASSLSGFNTGELFFGEGSRLTVL.

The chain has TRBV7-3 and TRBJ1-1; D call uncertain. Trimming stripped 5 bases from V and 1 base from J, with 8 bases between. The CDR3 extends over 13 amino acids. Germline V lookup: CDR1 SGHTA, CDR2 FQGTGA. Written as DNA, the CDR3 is TGTGCCAGCAGCGAGGGAGGGAACACTGAAGCTTTCTTT. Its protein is CASSEGGNTEAFF.

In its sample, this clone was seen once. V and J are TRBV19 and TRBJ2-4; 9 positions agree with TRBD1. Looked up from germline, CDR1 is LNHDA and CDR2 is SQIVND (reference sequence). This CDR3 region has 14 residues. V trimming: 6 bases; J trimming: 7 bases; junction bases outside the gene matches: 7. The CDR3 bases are TGTGCCAGTAGATCCGGGACAGGGTCGAACATTCAGTACTTC. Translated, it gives CASRSGTGSNIQYF.

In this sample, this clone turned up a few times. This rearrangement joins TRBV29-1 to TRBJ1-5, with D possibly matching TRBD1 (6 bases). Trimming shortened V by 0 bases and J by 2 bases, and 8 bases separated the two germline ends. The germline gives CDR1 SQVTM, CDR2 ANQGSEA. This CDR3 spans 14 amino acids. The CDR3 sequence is CSVEEPGGNQPQHF. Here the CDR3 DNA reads TGCAGCGTTGAAGAGCCAGGGGGCAATCAGCCCCAGCATTTT.